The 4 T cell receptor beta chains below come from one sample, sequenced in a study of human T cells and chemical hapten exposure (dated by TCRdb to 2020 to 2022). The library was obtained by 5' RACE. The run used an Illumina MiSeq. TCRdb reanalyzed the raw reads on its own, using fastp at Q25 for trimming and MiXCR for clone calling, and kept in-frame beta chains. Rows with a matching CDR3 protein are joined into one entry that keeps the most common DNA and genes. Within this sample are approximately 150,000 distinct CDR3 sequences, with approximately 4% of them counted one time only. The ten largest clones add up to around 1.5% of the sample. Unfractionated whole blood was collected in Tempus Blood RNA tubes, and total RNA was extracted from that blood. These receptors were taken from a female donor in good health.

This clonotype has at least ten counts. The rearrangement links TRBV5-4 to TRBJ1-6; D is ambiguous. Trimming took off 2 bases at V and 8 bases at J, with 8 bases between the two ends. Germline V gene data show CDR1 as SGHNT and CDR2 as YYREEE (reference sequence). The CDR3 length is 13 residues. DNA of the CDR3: TGTGCCAGCAGCTTTAGGGCGTATTCACCCCTCCACTTT. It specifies CASSFRAYSPLHF.

The CDR3 protein is CSVEDLLGYTF. The CDR3 DNA follows: TGCAGCGTTGAAGATTTGCTGGGCTACACCTTC. This chain links TRBV29-1 with TRBJ1-2, with D uncertain. The CDR3 is 11 residues long. Germline CDR1 reads SQVTM; CDR2 reads ANQGSEA. Trimming pared 0 bases from V and 8 bases from J, leaving 7 bases between.

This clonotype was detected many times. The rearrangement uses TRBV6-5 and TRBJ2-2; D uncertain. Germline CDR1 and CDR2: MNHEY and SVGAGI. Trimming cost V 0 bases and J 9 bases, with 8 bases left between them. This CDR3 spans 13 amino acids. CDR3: CASSYSRLRELFF. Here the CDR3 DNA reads TGTGCCAGCAGTTACTCGAGGCTTCGGGAGCTGTTTTTT.

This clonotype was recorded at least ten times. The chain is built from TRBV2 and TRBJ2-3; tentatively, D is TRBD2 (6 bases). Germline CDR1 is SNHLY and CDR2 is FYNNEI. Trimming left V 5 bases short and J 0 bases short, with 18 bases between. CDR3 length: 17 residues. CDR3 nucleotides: TGTGCCAGCAGTTTCGATGACGGGCGGGGAAGCACAGATACGCAGTATTTT. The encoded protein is CASSFDDGRGSTDTQYF.